This T cell receptor (beta chain) comes out of a study of cytomegalovirus exposure and HLA in healthy donors. Both 60 Vbeta primers and 13 Jbeta primers went into the PCR. Here immunoSEQ multiplex PCR was the method, and the copy in TCRdb shows in-frame clones only, minus some. Here the sample spans about 110,000 clones, approximately 76% being singletons. This CDR3 comprises 13 residues. V lost 4 bases and J 3 bases, leaving 6 bases between the germline ends. With regard to this clone: No antigen is known for it.

Findings and caveats of the study: Researchers counted 150 to 200 TCR beta chains as cytomegalovirus-associated. Apart from CMV serostatus, no immune exposure information was available.

Sequencing used PBMCs. The chain combines TRBV23-1 with TRBJ2-2, with D tentatively TRBD1 (6 bases). TRBV23-1 is identified as an open reading frame with a role that is uncertain. The receptor was derived from a woman aged 50 to 60 in good health and CMV-seropositive. DNA for the CDR3: TGCGCCAGCAGTCGGACAGACACCGGGGAGCTGTTTTTT. It is translated as CASSRTDTGELFF.